The clone carrying this T cell receptor beta chain showed up just a few times. A TCRbeta library incorporating unique molecular identifiers was prepared. TCRdb itself ran the PCR reads through MiXCR, one entry per CDR3 protein. Of roughly 220,000 distinct CDR3 sequences listed, roughly 8.3% are singletons. The CDR3 totals 12 residues. The V end lost 5 bases, the J end lost 3 bases, and 5 bases lay between the germline ends. The data are from a study of T-cell reconstitution after alpha-beta-depleted transplantation in children. The sequence was collected from a male patient aged 2 to 9 who had a stem cell transplant for acute myeloid leukemia, so the T cells may come from the graft donor. This rearrangement joins TRBV12-3 or TRBV12-4 to TRBJ1-5; D remains ambiguous. This sample comprised PBMCs, mostly from graft donor cells, obtained 360 days after TCRalphabeta/CD19-depleted stem cell transplant. The CDR3 is CASSPLNQPQHF. The CDR3 DNA sequence: TGTGCCAGCAGTCCCCTCAATCAGCCCCAGCATTTT.